This T cell receptor (beta chain) was profiled in a study of radiation and T cells in renal cell carcinoma. Study overall: Nephrectomy followed 15 Gy stereotactic body radiation by 4 weeks.

The time point was: baseline pretreatment blood. Treatment noted: 15 Gy SBRT to primary tumor, nephrectomy 4 weeks later. Blood was sampled at baseline, 2 weeks and 4 weeks after SBRT. The CDR3 is made up of 11 amino acids. CDR1 GTSNPN and CDR2 SVGIG come from the germline V gene (reference sequence). V was shortened by 1 base and J by 10 bases, with 5 bases between the two germline ends. Findings and limits, study-wide: In blood, top tumor clones expanded by 2 weeks, shrinking by 4.

This clone was detected a few times. Its specificity is not known. Assay used: immunoSEQ multiplex PCR; TCRdb lists only in-frame clones, some missing. The sample carries about 140,000 clones, 75% to 90% recorded once. This clonotype was obtained from a woman between 45 and 60 years old with renal cell carcinoma. The chain carries TRBV30 and TRBJ1-6; D is ambiguous. The sample was blood, taken from a patient whose treatment included radiotherapy and nephrectomy. The CDR3 DNA follows: TGTGCCTGGAGTGGAGGCTCACCCCTCCACTTT. This translates into CAWSGGSPLHF.